This T cell receptor beta chain was recorded in a study of naive and memory T cell subsets. Study-wide points: From naive to CM, EM and EMRA, diversity decreased and Gini increased.

The beta constant-region primer was an equimolar mix of two oligonucleotides covering TRBC1 and TRBC2. From the UMI-ligation and nested PCR reads, TCRdb called clonotypes with MiXCR, one entry per CDR3 protein. This repertoire shows about 90,000 distinct CDR3 sequences, 7% to 7.5% found once; its top ten account for 1.6%. This clonotype was seen many times. Its antigen is unidentified. Cells stained for CD3, CD4, CD8, CD45RA and CD27 were sorted into four subsets. V lost 5 bases, J lost 0 bases, and 23 bases lay in between. Germline CDR1 reads DFQATT; CDR2 reads SNEGSKA (reference sequence). The CDR3 loop spans 19 amino acids.

Sequencing was done on a sample of central memory CD4+ T cells from blood. This clonotype was obtained from a human donor in good health. V and J are TRBV20-1 and TRBJ2-6, with no clear D. CDR3 coding DNA: TGCAGTGCTCGAGTAGCCGGAACAGATTCACCCTCTGGGGCCAACGTCCTGACTTTC. Translation: CSARVAGTDSPSGANVLTF.